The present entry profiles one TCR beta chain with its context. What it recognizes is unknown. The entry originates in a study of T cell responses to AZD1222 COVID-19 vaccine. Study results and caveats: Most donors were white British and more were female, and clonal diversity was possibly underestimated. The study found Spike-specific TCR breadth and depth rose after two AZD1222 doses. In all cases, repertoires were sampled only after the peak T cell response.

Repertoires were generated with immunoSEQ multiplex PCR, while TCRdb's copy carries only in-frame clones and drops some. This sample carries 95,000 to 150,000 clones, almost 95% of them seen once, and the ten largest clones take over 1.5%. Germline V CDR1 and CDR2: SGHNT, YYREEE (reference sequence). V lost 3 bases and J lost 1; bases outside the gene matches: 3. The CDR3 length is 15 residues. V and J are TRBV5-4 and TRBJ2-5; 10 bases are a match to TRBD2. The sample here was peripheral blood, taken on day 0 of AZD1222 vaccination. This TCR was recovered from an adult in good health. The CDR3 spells CASSSRTSGQETQYF. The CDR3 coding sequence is TGTGCCAGCAGCTCACGGACTAGCGGCCAAGAGACCCAGTACTTC.